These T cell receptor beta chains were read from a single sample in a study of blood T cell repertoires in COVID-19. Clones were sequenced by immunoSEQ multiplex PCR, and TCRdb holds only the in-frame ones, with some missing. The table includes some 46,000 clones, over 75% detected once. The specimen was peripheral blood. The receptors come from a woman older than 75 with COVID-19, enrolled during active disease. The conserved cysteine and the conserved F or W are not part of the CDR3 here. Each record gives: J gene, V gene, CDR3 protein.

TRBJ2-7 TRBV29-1 SVRDRGSYEQY
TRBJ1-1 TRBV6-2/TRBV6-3 ASSYSSGSGNTEAF
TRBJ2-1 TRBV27 ASSSPPGVWYNEQF
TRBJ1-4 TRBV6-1 ASSEARGGTRATNEKLF
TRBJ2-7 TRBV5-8 ASSARDRGVGEQY
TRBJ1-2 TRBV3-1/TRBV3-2 ASSYTGGNYGYT
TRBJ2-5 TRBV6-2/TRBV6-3 ASSPGLLAGIRETQY
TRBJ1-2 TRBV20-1 SASSRNYGYT
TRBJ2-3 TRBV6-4 ASSDSSSADTDTQY
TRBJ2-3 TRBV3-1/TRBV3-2 ASSPVGGRGTDTQY
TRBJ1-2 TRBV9 ASSAGQRN
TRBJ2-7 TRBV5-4 ASSLASSTYEQY
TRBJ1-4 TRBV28 ASSLSSLARGDEKLF
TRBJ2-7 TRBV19 ASGIAGYEQY
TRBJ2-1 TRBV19 ASSPEGLAGELEQF